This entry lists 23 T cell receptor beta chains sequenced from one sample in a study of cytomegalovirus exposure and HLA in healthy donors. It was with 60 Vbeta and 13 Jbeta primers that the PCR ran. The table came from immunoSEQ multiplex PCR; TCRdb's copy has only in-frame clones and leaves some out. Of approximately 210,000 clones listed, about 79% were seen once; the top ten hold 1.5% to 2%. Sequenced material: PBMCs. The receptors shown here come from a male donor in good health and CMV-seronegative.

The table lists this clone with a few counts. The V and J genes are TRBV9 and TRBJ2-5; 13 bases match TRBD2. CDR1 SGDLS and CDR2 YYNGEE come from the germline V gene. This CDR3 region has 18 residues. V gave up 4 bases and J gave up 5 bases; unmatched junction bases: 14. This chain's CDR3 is CASSPRTSGGSRWETQYF. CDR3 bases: TGTGCCAGCAGCCCAAGGACTAGCGGGGGATCCCGGTGGGAGACCCAGTACTTC.

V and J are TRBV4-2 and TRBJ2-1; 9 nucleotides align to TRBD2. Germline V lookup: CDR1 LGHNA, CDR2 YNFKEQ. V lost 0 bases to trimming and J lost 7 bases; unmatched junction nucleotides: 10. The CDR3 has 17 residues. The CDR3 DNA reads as TGTGCCAGCAGCCAAGAGGGTAGCGGGAGAAGTACGAATGAGCAGTTCTTC. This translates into CASSQEGSGRSTNEQFF.

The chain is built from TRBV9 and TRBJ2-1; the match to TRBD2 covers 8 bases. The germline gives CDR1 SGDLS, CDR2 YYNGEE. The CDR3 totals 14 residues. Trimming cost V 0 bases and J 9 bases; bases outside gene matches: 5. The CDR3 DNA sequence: TGTGCCAGCAGCGTAGTGTCGGCGGGGGGTGAGCAGTTCTTC. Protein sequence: CASSVVSAGGEQFF.

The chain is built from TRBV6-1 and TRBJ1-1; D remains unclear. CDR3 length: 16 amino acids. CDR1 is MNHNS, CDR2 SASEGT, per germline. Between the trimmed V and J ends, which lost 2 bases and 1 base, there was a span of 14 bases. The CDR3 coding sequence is TGTGCCAGCAGTGAATTTCGGGGTGATGGGAACACTGAAGCTTTCTTT. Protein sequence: CASSEFRGDGNTEAFF.

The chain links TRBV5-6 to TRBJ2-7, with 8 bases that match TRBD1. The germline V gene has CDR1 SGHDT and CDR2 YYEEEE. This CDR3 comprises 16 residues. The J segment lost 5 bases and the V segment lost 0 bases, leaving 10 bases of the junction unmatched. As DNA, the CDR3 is TGTGCCAGCAGCTTGGTGGATGTACAGGACAGGGACGAGCAGTACTTC. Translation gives CASSLVDVQDRDEQYF. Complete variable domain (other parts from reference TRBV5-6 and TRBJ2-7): DAGVTQSPTHLIKTRGQQVTLRCSPKSGHDTVSWYQQALGQGPQFIFQYYEEEERQRGNFPDRFSGHQFPNYSSELNVNALLLGDSALYLCASSLVDVQDRDEQYFGPGTRLTVT.

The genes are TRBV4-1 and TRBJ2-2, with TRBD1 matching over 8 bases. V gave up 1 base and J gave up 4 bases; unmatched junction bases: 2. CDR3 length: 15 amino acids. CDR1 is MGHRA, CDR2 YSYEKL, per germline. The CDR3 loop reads CASSQGQGSTGELFF. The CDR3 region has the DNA TGCGCCAGCAGCCAAGGACAGGGGTCCACCGGGGAGCTGTTTTTT.

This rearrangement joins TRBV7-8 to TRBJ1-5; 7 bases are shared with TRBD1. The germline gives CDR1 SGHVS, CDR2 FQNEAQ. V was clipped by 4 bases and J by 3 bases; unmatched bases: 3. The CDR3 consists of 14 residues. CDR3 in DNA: TGTGCCAGCAGCTCGGACAGGACCAATCAGCCCCAGCATTTT. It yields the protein CASSSDRTNQPQHF.

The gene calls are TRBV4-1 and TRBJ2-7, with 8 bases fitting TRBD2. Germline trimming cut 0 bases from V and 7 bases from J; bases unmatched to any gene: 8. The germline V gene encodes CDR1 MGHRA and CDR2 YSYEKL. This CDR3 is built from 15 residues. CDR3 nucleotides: TGCGCCAGCAGCCAAGAAGTCGCGGGGGGACGGGAGCAGTACTTC. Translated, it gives CASSQEVAGGREQYF.

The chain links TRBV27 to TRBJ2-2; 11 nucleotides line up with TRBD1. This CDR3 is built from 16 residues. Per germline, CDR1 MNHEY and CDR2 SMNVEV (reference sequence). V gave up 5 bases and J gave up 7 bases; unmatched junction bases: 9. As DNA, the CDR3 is TGTGCCAGCAGTAGCAGGACAGGGGGCGGCGGCGGGGAGCTGTTTTTT. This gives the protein CASSSRTGGGGGELFF.

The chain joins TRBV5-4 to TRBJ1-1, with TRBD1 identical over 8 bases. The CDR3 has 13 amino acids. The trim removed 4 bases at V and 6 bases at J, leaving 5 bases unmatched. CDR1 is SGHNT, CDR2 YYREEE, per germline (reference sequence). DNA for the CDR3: TGTGCCAGCAGCCTCGACAGGGGCCCTGAAGCTTTCTTT. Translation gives CASSLDRGPEAFF. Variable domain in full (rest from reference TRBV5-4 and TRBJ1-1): ETGVTQSPTHLIKTRGQQVTLRCSSQSGHNTVSWYQQALGQGPQFIFQYYREEENGRGNFPPRFSGLQFPNYSSELNVNALELDDSALYLCASSLDRGPEAFFGQGTRLTVV.

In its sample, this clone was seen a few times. In nucleotides, the CDR3 is TGTGCCGGACACCATCGACTTAGGTGGAATTCACCCCTCCACTTT. This encodes CAGHHRLRWNSPLHF. The J gene is TRBJ1-6, the V gene TRBV27, with D possibly being TRBD1 (5 bases). With 11 bases removed from V and 7 bases from J, the gap between germline ends came to 21 bases. The CDR3 totals 15 residues. The V gene's germline CDR1 is MNHEY and CDR2 SMNVEV (reference sequence).

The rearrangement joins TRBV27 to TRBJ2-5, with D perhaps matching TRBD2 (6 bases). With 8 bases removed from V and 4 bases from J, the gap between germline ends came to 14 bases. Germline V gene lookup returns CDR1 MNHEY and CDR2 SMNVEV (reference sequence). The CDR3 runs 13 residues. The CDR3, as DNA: TGTGCCAGCCAAAGCCCCGGGGGAGAGACCCAGTACTTC. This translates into CASQSPGGETQYF.

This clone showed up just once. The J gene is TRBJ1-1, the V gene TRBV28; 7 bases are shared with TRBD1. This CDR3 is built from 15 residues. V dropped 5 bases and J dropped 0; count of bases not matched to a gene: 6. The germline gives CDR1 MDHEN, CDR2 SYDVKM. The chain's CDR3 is CASSPPDRMNTEAFF. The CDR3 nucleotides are TGTGCCAGCAGTCCACCGGACAGGATGAACACTGAAGCTTTCTTT.

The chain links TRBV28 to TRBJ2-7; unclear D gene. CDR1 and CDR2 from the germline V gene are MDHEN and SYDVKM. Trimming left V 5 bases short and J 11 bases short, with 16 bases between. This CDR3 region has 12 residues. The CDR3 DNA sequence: TGTGCCAGCAGTCCCTTGATAGGAGCAAAGTACTTC. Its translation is CASSPLIGAKYF.

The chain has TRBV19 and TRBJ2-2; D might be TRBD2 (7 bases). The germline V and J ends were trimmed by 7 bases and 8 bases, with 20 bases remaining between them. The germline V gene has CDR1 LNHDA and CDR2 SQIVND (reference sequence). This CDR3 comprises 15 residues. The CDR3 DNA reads TGTGCCAGTATTCCTGTGGGCGGGGGCGCGGGGGAGCTGTTTTTT. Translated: CASIPVGGGAGELFF.

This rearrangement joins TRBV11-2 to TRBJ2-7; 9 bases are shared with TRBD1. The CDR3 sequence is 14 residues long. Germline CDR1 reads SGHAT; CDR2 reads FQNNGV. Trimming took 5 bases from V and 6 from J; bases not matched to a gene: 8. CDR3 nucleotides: TGTGCCAGCAGCCCAGACAGGGGGAGCTCCGAGCAGTACTTC. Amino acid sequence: CASSPDRGSSEQYF.

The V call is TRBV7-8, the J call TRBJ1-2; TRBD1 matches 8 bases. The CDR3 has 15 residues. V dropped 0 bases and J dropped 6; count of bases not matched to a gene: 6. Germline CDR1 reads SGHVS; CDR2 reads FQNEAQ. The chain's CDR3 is CASSLALRGRHGYTF. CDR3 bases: TGTGCCAGCAGCTTAGCCCTCAGGGGGCGGCATGGCTACACCTTC.

The CDR3 protein is CASSWVEDSPLHF. CDR3 in DNA: TGTGCCAGCAGCTGGGTGGAGGATTCACCCCTCCACTTT. This chain uses TRBV7-9 with TRBJ1-6, with D unresolved. Per the germline V gene, CDR1 is SEHNR and CDR2 is FQNEAQ (reference sequence). Between the trimmed V and J ends, which lost 4 bases and 8 bases, there was a span of 9 bases. The CDR3 length is 13 residues.

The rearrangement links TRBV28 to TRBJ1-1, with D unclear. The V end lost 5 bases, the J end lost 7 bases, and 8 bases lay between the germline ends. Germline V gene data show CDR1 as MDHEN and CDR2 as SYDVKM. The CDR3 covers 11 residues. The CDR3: CASSHTVEAFF. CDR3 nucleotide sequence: TGTGCCAGCAGTCATACAGTTGAAGCTTTCTTT.

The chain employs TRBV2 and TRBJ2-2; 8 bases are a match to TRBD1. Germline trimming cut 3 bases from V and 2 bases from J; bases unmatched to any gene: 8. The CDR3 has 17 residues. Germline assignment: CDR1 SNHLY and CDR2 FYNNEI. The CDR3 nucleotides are TGTGCCAGCAGTGACCGGAGGCAGGGGGCTAACACCGGGGAGCTGTTTTTT. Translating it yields CASSDRRQGANTGELFF.

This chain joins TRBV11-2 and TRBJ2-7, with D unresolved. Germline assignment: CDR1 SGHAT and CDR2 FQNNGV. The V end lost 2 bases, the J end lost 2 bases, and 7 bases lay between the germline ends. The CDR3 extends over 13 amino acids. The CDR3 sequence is CASSLLRTYEQYF. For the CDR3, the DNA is TGTGCCAGCAGCTTACTCAGGACCTACGAGCAGTACTTC. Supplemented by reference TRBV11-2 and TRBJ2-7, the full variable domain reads EAGVAQSPRYKIIEKRQSVAFWCNPISGHATLYWYQQILGQGPKLLIQFQNNGVVDDSQLPKDRFSAERLKGVDSTLKIQPAKLEDSAVYLCASSLLRTYEQYFGPGTRLTVT.

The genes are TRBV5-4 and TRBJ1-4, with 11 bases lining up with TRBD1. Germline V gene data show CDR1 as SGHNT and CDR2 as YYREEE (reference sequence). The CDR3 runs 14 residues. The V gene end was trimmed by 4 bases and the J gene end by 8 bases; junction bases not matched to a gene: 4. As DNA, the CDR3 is TGTGCCAGCAGCAGGACAGGGGGCGAAGAAAAACTGTTTTTT. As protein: CASSRTGGEEKLFF.

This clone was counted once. DNA of the CDR3: TGTGCCTGGAGCTTAAGTAGGGGGAACACTGAAGCTTTCTTT. Protein product: CAWSLSRGNTEAFF. The gene calls are TRBV30 and TRBJ1-1, with D tentatively TRBD1 (5 bases). Looked up from germline, CDR1 is GTSNPN and CDR2 is SVGIG (reference sequence). V lost 3 bases and J 1 base, leaving 12 bases between the germline ends. This CDR3 is 14 amino acids long.